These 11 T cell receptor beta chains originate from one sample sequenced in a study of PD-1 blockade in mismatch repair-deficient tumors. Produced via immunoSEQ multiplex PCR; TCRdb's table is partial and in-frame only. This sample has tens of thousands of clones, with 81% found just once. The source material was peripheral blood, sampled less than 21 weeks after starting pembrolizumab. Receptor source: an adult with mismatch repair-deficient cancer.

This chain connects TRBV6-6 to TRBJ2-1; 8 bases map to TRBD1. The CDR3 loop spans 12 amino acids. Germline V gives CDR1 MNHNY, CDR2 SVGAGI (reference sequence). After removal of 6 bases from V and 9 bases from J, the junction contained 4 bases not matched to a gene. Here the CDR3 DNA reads TGTGCCAGCAGCCAGGGGGCTAGTGAGCAGTTCTTC. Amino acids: CASSQGASEQFF.

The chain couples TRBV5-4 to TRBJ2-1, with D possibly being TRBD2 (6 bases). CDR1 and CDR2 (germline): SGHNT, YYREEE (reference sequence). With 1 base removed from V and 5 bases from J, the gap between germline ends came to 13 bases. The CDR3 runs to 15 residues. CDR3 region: CASSLPGTLNNEQFF. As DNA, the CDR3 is TGTGCCAGCAGCTTGCCCGGGACTCTAAACAATGAGCAGTTCTTC.

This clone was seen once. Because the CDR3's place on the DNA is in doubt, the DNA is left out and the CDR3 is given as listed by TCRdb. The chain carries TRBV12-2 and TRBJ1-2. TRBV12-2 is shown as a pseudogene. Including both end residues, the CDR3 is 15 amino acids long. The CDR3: CASSFGGGSHYGYTF.

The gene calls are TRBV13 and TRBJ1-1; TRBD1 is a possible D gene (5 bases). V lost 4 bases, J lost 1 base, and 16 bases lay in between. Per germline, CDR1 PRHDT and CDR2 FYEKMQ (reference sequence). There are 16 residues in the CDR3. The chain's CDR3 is CASSSGSGYGNTEAFF. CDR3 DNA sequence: TGTGCCAGCAGCTCAGGGTCGGGCTACGGGAACACTGAAGCTTTCTTT.

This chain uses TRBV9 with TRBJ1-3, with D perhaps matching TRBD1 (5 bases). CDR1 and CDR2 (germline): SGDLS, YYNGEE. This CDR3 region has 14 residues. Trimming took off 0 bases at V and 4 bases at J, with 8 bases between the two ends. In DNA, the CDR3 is TGTGCCAGCAGCGTAGTAGGGGCCGGAAACACCATATATTTT. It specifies CASSVVGAGNTIYF.

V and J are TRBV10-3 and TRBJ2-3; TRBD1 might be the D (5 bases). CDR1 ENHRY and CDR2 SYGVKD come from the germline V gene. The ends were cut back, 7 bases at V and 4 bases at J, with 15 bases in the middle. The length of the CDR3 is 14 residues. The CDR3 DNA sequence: TGTGCCATCAACCCCGAGCAGGGCGCAGATACGCAGTATTTT. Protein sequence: CAINPEQGADTQYF.

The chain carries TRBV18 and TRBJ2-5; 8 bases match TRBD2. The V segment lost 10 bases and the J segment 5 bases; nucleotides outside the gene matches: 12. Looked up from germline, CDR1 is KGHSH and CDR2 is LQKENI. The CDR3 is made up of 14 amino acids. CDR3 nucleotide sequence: TGTGCCACTATCCCGGGACTAGGGATGGAGACCCAGTACTTC. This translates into CATIPGLGMETQYF.

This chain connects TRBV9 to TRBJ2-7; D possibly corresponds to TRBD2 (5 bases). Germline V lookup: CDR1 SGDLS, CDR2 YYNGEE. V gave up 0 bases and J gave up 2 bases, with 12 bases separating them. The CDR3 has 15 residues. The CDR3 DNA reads TGTGCCAGCAGCGTAGCAGCGGATACGGCCTACGAGCAGTACTTC. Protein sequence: CASSVAADTAYEQYF.

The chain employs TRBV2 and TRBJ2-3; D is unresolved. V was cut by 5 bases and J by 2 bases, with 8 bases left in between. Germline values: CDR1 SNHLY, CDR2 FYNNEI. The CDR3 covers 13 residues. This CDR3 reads CASSPPFTDTQYF. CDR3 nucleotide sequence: TGTGCCAGCAGTCCCCCATTCACAGATACGCAGTATTTT.

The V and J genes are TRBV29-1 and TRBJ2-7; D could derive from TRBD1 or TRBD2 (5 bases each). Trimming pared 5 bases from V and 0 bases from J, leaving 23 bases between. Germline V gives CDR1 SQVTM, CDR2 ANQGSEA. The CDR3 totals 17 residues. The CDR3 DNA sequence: TGCAGCGTTAAAAATCCCGGCTTGGGACCATACTCCTACGAGCAGTACTTC. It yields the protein CSVKNPGLGPYSYEQYF.

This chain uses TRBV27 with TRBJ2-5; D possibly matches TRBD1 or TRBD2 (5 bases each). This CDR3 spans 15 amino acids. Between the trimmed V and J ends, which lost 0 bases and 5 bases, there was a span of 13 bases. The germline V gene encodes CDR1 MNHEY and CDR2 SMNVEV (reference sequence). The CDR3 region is CASSLSKGRWETQYF. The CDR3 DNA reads TGTGCCAGCAGTTTATCGAAGGGGAGATGGGAGACCCAGTACTTC.